These 28 T cell receptor beta chains were sequenced from one sample in a study of beta chain features in type 1 diabetes. Every isolated RNA sample was fully reverse transcribed, so sequencing captured expressed TCRB transcripts. The assay was immunoSEQ multiplex PCR, and TCRdb's table has in-frame clones only and misses some. The data hold about 150,000 clones, with under 11% observed a single time. Sequencing was carried out using naive CD4+ T cells from blood. The receptors derive from a man in his late teens or twenties in good health.

This chain links TRBV6-5 with TRBJ1-2; D possibly corresponds to TRBD1 (5 bases). This CDR3 comprises 12 residues. In germline, CDR1 is MNHEY, CDR2 SVGAGI. Trimming shortened V by 4 bases and J by 4 bases, and 7 bases separated the two germline ends. In DNA, the CDR3 is TGTGCCAGCAGTTCAGGGATCTATGGCTACACCTTC. It specifies CASSSGIYGYTF.

The J gene is TRBJ1-3, the V gene TRBV19; the match to TRBD1 covers 7 bases. Germline V gene sequence: CDR1 LNHDA, CDR2 SQIVND (reference sequence). The CDR3 runs 14 residues. V trimming: 7 bases; J trimming: 4 bases; junction bases outside the gene matches: 7. The CDR3 DNA sequence: TGTGCCAGTACCAAAGGGACAGCCGGAAACACCATATATTTT. It is translated as CASTKGTAGNTIYF.

The chain couples TRBV7-3 to TRBJ2-5; 8 bases fit TRBD2. With V trimmed by 3 bases and J by 0 bases, 3 bases remained unmatched. The CDR3 length is 15 residues. The germline CDR1 and CDR2 sequences are SGHTA and FQGTGA. For the CDR3, the DNA is TGTGCCAGCAGCTTCTACGGGGGGGACCAAGAGACCCAGTACTTC. Translating gives CASSFYGGDQETQYF.

In DNA form, the CDR3 reads TGTGCCAGCAGTACCGGGACAGGGTGGCAGCCCCAGCATTTT. Translating it yields CASSTGTGWQPQHF. The V and J genes are TRBV6-5 and TRBJ1-5, with 9 bases that match TRBD1. CDR1 is MNHEY and CDR2 is SVGAGI in the germline V gene. Losses at the gene ends were 5 bases for V and 7 bases for J; bases not matched to a gene: 6. The length of the CDR3 is 14 residues.

The table lists this clone with a few counts. The chain is built from TRBV7-9 and TRBJ2-5; TRBD2 aligns across 10 bases. The V and J ends lost 3 bases and 4 bases, in that order; junction bases with no gene match: 2. CDR1 is SEHNR, CDR2 FQNEAQ, per germline (reference sequence). The CDR3 runs 14 residues. CDR3 sequence reads: CASSLGLAPETQYF. The DNA of the CDR3 is TGTGCCAGCAGCTTGGGACTAGCGCCAGAGACCCAGTACTTC.

This clone was found a few times. This chain uses TRBV7-9 with TRBJ2-7; TRBD1 agrees at 11 bases. CDR3 length: 14 amino acids. In germline, CDR1 is SEHNR, CDR2 FQNEAQ (reference sequence). Unmatched junction bases numbered 4, after V lost 5 bases and J lost 4 bases. In DNA form, the CDR3 reads TGTGCCAGCAGCCCAGGACAGGGGGCATACGAGCAGTACTTC. Protein sequence: CASSPGQGAYEQYF.

V usage is TRBV15 and J usage is TRBJ2-3; TRBD2 matches at 11 bases. Looked up from germline, CDR1 is LNHNV and CDR2 is YYDKDF (reference sequence). There are 18 residues in the CDR3. Trimming removed 0 bases from V and 1 base from J; junction bases left unmatched: 6. CDR3 DNA: TGTGCCACCAGCAGAGAGGTCAAACTAGCGGGGGGCACAGATACGCAGTATTTT. Translation: CATSREVKLAGGTDTQYF.

This clone has only a few counts. CDR3 DNA: TGTGCCAGCAGTCCCCAGGGGGGCCCGCAAGAGACCCAGTACTTC. This translates into CASSPQGGPQETQYF. V gene TRBV2 combines with J gene TRBJ2-5; maybe TRBD1 (7 bases). Germline V gene sequence: CDR1 SNHLY, CDR2 FYNNEI. Trimming took 5 bases from V and 2 from J, leaving 15 bases between them. CDR3 length equals 15 residues.

This clone was seen only a few times. The chain carries TRBV7-2 and TRBJ2-3; a possible D gene is TRBD2 (6 bases). Trimming shortened V by 1 base and J by 4 bases, and 12 bases separated the two germline ends. Germline V lookup: CDR1 SGHTA, CDR2 FQGNSA. The CDR3 runs 15 residues. CDR3 sequence reads: CASSLGGAPPDTQYF. DNA for the CDR3: TGTGCCAGCAGCTTAGGCGGGGCCCCCCCAGATACGCAGTATTTT.

This clone appeared a few times. V is TRBV16 and J is TRBJ1-3, with D possibly being TRBD1 (5 bases). The germline V and J ends were trimmed by 4 bases and 0 bases, with 13 bases remaining between them. This CDR3 comprises 16 residues. From germline, CDR1 is KGHSY and CDR2 FQNENV. Here the CDR3 reads CASSRGQPSSGNTIYF. CDR3 nucleotides: TGTGCCAGCAGCCGAGGACAACCAAGCTCTGGAAACACCATATATTTT.

This clone was found a few times. The same CDR3 also results from other DNA sequences found in this sample. The rearrangement joins TRBV5-1 to TRBJ1-4, with TRBD1 as a possible D gene (6 bases). The germline V and J ends were trimmed by 4 bases and 0 bases, with 10 bases remaining between them. The CDR3 is made up of 15 amino acids. Germline loops: CDR1 SGHRS, CDR2 YFSETQ. CDR3 region: CASSPRTATNEKLFF. CDR3 sequence (DNA): TGCGCCAGCAGCCCCCGGACAGCAACTAATGAAAAACTGTTTTTT.

This rearrangement joins TRBV5-1 to TRBJ1-3; unclear D gene. Germline lookup yields CDR1 SGHRS and CDR2 YFSETQ. CDR3 size: 15 residues. Trimming cost V 0 bases and J 0 bases, with 7 bases left between them. The CDR3 region has the DNA TGCGCCAGCAGCTTGGGCGCTGACTCTGGAAACACCATATATTTT. Protein: CASSLGADSGNTIYF.

This clone was seen a few times. The chain combines TRBV7-9 with TRBJ2-7, with 7 bases aligning to TRBD1. Per germline, CDR1 SEHNR and CDR2 FQNEAQ (reference sequence). The trim removed 3 bases at V and 3 bases at J, leaving 2 bases unmatched. The CDR3 has 13 residues. The CDR3 loop reads CASSLGQIYEQYF. CDR3 nucleotide sequence: TGTGCCAGCAGCTTGGGACAGATCTACGAGCAGTACTTC.

This clone was seen more than once but under ten times. The V and J genes are TRBV6-5 and TRBJ1-2; 8 bases align to TRBD1. Germline trimming cut 6 bases from V and 3 bases from J; bases unmatched to any gene: 6. The CDR3 covers 14 residues. The germline gives CDR1 MNHEY, CDR2 SVGAGI. The CDR3 nucleotides are TGTGCCAGCAGCCCGGACAGGGTGGACTATGGCTACACCTTC. This encodes CASSPDRVDYGYTF.

There are many counts of this clone. The CDR3 nucleotides read TGTGCCTGGAGTGCTACGGATGGCTACACCTTC. This codes for CAWSATDGYTF. The gene calls are TRBV30 and TRBJ1-2; no clear D. The germline V gene encodes CDR1 GTSNPN and CDR2 SVGIG (reference sequence). Trimming removed 1 base at V and 6 bases at J, with 6 bases between. The CDR3 totals 11 residues.

The chain carries TRBV5-1 and TRBJ1-2, with 8 bases lining up with TRBD1. CDR3 length: 13 residues. V dropped 0 bases and J dropped 8; count of bases not matched to a gene: 3. Germline V gene lookup returns CDR1 SGHRS and CDR2 YFSETQ. The CDR3 DNA reads TGCGCCAGCAGCTTGGCGGCAGGGGGCGGCTACACCTTC. Translating gives CASSLAAGGGYTF.

This clone was counted between two and nine times. This chain connects TRBV14 to TRBJ1-4; TRBD1 matches at 7 bases. Trimming at V came to 7 bases and at J to 7 bases, leaving 9 bases not matched to a gene. Germline V lookup: CDR1 SGHDN, CDR2 FVKESK. This CDR3 comprises 14 residues. This CDR3 is CASTEGGAAEKLFF. In DNA form, the CDR3 reads TGTGCCAGCACCGAAGGGGGCGCGGCTGAAAAACTGTTTTTT.

The rearrangement uses TRBV6-5 and TRBJ1-2; TRBD1 might be the D (6 bases). Germline loops: CDR1 MNHEY, CDR2 SVGAGI. V was cut by 9 bases and J by 0 bases, with 14 bases left in between. The length of the CDR3 is 14 residues. This CDR3 is CASNLQGSNYGYTF. The DNA of the CDR3 is TGTGCCAGTAACCTACAGGGATCTAACTATGGCTACACCTTC.

The J gene is TRBJ1-6, the V gene TRBV30; D is possibly TRBD1 (6 bases). CDR3 length: 13 amino acids. V gave up 0 bases and J gave up 9 bases, with 9 bases separating them. Germline CDR1 is GTSNPN and CDR2 is SVGIG (reference sequence). The CDR3 here is CAWSVRTASPLHF. The CDR3 DNA follows: TGTGCCTGGAGTGTCCGGACAGCTTCACCCCTCCACTTT.

The chain recombines TRBV4-3 with TRBJ2-3; 12 nucleotides line up with TRBD1. V trimming: 1 base; J trimming: 3 bases; junction bases outside the gene matches: 8. This CDR3 is 18 amino acids long. CDR1 LGHNA and CDR2 YSLEER come from the germline V gene. In DNA form, the CDR3 reads TGCGCCAGCAGCCAAGGTGGGACAGGGGGCACGAGTACAGATACGCAGTATTTT. Translation: CASSQGGTGGTSTDTQYF.

The rearrangement joins TRBV5-4 to TRBJ2-2; no clear D. Trimming cost V 4 bases and J 6 bases, with 7 bases left between them. This CDR3 contains 12 residues. Germline V CDR1 and CDR2: SGHNT, YYREEE (reference sequence). CDR3: CASSIIAGELFF. The CDR3 DNA sequence: TGTGCCAGCAGCATTATTGCCGGGGAGCTGTTTTTT. Using reference TRBV5-4 and TRBJ2-2 for the parts outside the CDR3, the full variable domain is ETGVTQSPTHLIKTRGQQVTLRCSSQSGHNTVSWYQQALGQGPQFIFQYYREEENGRGNFPPRFSGLQFPNYSSELNVNALELDDSALYLCASSIIAGELFFGEGSRLTVL.

This chain connects TRBV7-9 to TRBJ2-1; TRBD2 agrees at 7 bases. V lost 0 bases, J lost 1 base, and 9 bases stayed unmatched. Germline lookup yields CDR1 SEHNR and CDR2 FQNEAQ (reference sequence). The CDR3 runs to 18 residues. The CDR3, as DNA: TGTGCCAGCAGCTTAGCGGGGGAGACTAGCAAATCCTACAATGAGCAGTTCTTC. This gives the protein CASSLAGETSKSYNEQFF.

The chain has TRBV28 and TRBJ1-4, with D possibly matching TRBD1 (6 bases). Trimming shortened V by 6 bases and J by 8 bases, and 13 bases separated the two germline ends. CDR3 length: 13 amino acids. CDR1 and CDR2 (germline): MDHEN, SYDVKM. CDR3 DNA sequence: TGTGCCAGCAGACAGGGAGTGGAAGAAAAACTGTTTTTT. Its protein product is CASRQGVEEKLFF.

This clone occurred a few times. The rearrangement joins TRBV7-8 to TRBJ2-1; tentatively, D is TRBD2 (5 bases). The CDR3 loop spans 14 amino acids. Germline lookup yields CDR1 SGHVS and CDR2 FQNEAQ. Trimming pared 5 bases from V and 6 bases from J, leaving 14 bases between. DNA for the CDR3: TGTGCCAGCAGCCCCCGTTGGGCGGGCAATGAGCAGTTCTTC. It is translated as CASSPRWAGNEQFF.

The rearrangement uses TRBV10-3 and TRBJ1-5; weak D call: TRBD1 (6 bases). Germline loops: CDR1 ENHRY, CDR2 SYGVKD. V gave up 0 bases and J gave up 5 bases, with 11 bases separating them. The CDR3 has 15 amino acids. The CDR3 spells CAISESGQMDQPQHF. DNA for the CDR3: TGTGCCATCAGTGAGTCTGGACAGATGGATCAGCCCCAGCATTTT.

The chain couples TRBV6-5 to TRBJ2-1, with D possibly being TRBD1 (6 bases). V was trimmed by 0 bases and J by 4 bases, leaving 10 bases between them. This CDR3 has 15 amino acids. The V gene's germline CDR1 is MNHEY and CDR2 SVGAGI. CDR3 sequence (DNA): TGTGCCAGCAGTTACTCGACAGGCGTGTACAATGAGCAGTTCTTC. Translation: CASSYSTGVYNEQFF.

In its sample, this clone was seen a few times. The chain combines TRBV9 with TRBJ2-1; 7 bases fit TRBD1. The trim removed 4 bases at V and 6 bases at J, leaving 4 bases unmatched. In germline, CDR1 is SGDLS, CDR2 YYNGEE. This CDR3 is built from 13 residues. DNA for the CDR3: TGTGCCAGCAGCCAGGACAGGTCCAATGAGCAGTTCTTC. The encoded protein is CASSQDRSNEQFF.

This clone was picked up a small number of times. The rearrangement uses TRBV5-5 and TRBJ2-2, with D unclear. CDR1 is SGHKS, CDR2 YYEKEE, per germline (reference sequence). V was cut by 6 bases and J by 6 bases, with 15 bases left in between. This CDR3 comprises 14 residues. In DNA, the CDR3 is TGTGCCAGCATCCTTTCTACGTCCGCCGGGGAGCTGTTTTTT. Residues: CASILSTSAGELFF.